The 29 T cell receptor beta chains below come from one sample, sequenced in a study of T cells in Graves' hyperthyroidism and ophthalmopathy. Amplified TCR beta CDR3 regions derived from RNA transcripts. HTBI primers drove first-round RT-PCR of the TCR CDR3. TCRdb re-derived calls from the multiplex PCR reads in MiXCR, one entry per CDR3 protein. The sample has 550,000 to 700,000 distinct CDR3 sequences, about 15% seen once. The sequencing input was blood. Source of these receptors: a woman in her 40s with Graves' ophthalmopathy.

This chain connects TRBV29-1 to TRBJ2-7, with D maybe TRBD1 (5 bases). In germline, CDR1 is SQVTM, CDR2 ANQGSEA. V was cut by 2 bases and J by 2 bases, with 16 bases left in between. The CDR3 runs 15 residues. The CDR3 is CSVEKGNRPPYEQYF. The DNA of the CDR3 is TGCAGCGTTGAAAAGGGTAACAGGCCACCCTACGAGCAGTACTTC.

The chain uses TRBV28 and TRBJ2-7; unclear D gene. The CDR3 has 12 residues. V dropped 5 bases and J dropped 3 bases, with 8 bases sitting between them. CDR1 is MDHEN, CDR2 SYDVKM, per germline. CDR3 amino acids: CASSPSFYEQYF. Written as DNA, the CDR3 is TGTGCCAGCAGTCCCTCGTTCTACGAGCAGTACTTC.

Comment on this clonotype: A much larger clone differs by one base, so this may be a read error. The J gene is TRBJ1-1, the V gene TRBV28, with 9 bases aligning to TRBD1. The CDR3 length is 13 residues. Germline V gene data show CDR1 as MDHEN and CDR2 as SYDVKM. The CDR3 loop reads CASTQGAHTEALF. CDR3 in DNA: TGTGCCAGCACACAGGGGGCGCACACTGAAGCTTTATTT.

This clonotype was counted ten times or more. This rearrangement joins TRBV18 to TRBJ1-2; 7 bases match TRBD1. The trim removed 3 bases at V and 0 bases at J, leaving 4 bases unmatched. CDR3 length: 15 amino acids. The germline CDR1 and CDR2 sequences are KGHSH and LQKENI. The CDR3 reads CASSPPGTANYGYTF. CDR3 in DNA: TGTGCCAGCTCACCCCCCGGGACAGCTAACTATGGCTACACCTTC.

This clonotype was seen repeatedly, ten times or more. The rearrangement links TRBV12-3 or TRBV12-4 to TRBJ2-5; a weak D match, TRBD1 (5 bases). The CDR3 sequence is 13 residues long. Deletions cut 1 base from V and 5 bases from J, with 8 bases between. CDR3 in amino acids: CASSLGRVETQYF. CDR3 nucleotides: TGTGCCAGCAGTTTAGGCAGGGTGGAGACCCAGTACTTC.

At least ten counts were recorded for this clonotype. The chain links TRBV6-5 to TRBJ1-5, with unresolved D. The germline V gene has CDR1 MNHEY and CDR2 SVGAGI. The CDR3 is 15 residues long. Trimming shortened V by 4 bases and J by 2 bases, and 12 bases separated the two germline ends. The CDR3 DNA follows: TGTGCCAGCAGTTTACAATTGGAGGGCAATCAGCCCCAGCATTTT. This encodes CASSLQLEGNQPQHF.

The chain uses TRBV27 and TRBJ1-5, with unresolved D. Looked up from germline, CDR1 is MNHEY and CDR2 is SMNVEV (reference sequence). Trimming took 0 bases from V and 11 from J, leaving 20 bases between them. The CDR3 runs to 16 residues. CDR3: CASSLSIPTRGRSQHF. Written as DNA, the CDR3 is TGTGCCAGCAGTTTATCGATCCCGACCCGCGGGCGATCCCAGCATTTT.

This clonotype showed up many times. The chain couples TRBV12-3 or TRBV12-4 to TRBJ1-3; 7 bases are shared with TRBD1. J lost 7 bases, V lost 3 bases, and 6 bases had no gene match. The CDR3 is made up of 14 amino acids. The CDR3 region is CASSFPGGTNTIYF. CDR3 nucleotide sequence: TGTGCCAGCAGTTTCCCAGGGGGAACGAACACCATATATTTT.

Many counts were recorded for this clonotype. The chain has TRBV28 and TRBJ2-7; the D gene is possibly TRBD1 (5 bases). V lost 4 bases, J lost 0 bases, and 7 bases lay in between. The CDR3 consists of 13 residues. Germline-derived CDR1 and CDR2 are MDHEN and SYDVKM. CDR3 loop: CASSYRPSYEQYF. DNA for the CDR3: TGTGCCAGCAGTTACAGGCCCTCCTACGAGCAGTACTTC. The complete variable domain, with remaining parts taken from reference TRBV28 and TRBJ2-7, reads DVKVTQSSRYLVKRTGEKVFLECVQDMDHENMFWYRQDPGLGLRLIYFSYDVKMKEKGDIPEGYSVSREKKERFSLILESASTNQTSMYLCASSYRPSYEQYFGPGTRLTVT.

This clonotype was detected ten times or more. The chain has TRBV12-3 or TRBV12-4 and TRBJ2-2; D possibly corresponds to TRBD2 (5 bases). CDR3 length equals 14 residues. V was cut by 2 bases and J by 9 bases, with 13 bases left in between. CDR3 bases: TGTGCCAGCAGTTTATATCGGGAAGAGCGGGAGCTGTTTTTT. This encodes CASSLYREERELFF.

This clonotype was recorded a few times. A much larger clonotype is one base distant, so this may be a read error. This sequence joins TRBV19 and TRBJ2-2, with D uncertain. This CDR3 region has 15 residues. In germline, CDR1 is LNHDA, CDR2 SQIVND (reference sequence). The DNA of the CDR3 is TGTGCCTGTAGTGACGACAAGGGATCAGAAGGGGAGCTGTTTTTT. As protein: CACSDDKGSEGELFF.

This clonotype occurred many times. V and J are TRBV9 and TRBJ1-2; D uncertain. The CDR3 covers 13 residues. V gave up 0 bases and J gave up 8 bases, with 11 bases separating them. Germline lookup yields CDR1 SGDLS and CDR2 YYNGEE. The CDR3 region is CASSVELWEGYTF. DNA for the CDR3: TGTGCCAGCAGCGTAGAACTTTGGGAGGGCTACACCTTC.

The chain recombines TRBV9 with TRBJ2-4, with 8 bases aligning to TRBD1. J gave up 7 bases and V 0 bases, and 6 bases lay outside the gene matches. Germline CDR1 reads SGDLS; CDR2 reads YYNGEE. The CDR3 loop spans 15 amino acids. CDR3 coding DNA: TGTGCCAGCAGCGTAGGTCTCCAGGGGGCGAACATTCAGTACTTC. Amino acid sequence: CASSVGLQGANIQYF.

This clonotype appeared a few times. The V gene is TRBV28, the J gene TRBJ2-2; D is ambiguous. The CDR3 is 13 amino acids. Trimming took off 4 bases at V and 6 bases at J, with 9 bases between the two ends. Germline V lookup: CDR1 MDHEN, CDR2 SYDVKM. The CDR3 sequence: CASSSTDAGELFF. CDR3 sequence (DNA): TGTGCCAGCAGTTCTACGGACGCCGGGGAGCTGTTTTTT. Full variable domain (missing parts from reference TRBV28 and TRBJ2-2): DVKVTQSSRYLVKRTGEKVFLECVQDMDHENMFWYRQDPGLGLRLIYFSYDVKMKEKGDIPEGYSVSREKKERFSLILESASTNQTSMYLCASSSTDAGELFFGEGSRLTVL.

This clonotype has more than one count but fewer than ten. The CDR3 loop is CASSLEQGTDTQYF. CDR3 nucleotide sequence: TGCGCCAGCAGCTTGGAACAGGGCACAGATACGCAGTATTTT. The J gene is TRBJ2-3, the V gene TRBV5-1, with D possibly matching TRBD1 (5 bases). Trimming removed 0 bases from V and 1 base from J, with 6 bases in between. Germline V lookup: CDR1 SGHRS, CDR2 YFSETQ. CDR3 length: 14 residues.

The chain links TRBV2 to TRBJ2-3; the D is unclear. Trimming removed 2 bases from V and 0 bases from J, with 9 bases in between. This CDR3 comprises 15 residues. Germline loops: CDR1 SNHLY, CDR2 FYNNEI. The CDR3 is CASSEWAASTDTQYF. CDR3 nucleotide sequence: TGTGCCAGCAGTGAATGGGCGGCTAGCACAGATACGCAGTATTTT.

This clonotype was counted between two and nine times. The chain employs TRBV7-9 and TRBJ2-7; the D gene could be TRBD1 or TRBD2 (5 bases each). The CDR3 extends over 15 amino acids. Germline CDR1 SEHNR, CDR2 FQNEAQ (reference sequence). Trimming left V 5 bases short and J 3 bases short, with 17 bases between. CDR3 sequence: CASSQTKGPFYEQYF. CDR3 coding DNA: TGTGCCAGCAGCCAAACCAAGGGACCTTTCTACGAGCAGTACTTC.

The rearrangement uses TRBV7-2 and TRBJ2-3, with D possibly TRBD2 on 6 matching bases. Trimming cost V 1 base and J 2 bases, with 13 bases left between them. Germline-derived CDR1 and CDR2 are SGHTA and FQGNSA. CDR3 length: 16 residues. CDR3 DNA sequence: TGTGCCAGCAGCTTAGGCTTCGGGAGCTTCACAGATACGCAGTATTTT. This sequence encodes CASSLGFGSFTDTQYF.

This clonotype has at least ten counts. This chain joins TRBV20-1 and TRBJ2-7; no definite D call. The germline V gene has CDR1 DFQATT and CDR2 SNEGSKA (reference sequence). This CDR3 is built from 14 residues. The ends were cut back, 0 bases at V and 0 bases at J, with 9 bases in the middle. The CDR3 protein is CSARDLADSYEQYF. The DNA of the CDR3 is TGCAGTGCTAGAGATTTGGCTGACTCCTACGAGCAGTACTTC.

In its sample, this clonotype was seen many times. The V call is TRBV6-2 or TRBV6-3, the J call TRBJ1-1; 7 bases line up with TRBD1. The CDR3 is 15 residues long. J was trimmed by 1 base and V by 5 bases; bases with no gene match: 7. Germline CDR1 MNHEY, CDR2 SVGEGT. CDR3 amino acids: CASSPGDSWNTEAFF. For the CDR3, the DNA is TGTGCCAGCAGTCCTGGGGACAGCTGGAACACTGAAGCTTTCTTT.

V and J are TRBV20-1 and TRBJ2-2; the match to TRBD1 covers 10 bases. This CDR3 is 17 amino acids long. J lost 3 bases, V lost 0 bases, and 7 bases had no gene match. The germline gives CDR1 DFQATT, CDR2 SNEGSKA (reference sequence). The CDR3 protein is CSARDWAGTGDTGELFF. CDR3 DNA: TGCAGTGCTAGAGATTGGGCGGGGACAGGGGACACCGGGGAGCTGTTTTTT.

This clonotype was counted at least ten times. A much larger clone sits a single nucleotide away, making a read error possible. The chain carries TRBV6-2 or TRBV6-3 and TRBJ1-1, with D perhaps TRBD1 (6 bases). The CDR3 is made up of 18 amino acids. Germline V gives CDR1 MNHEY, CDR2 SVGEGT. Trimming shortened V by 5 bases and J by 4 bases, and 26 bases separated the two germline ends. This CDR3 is CASSPYLPGRGLGTEAFF. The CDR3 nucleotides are TGTGCCAGCAGTCCTTACCTACCCGGACGGGGGCTGGGCACTGAAGCTTTCTTT.

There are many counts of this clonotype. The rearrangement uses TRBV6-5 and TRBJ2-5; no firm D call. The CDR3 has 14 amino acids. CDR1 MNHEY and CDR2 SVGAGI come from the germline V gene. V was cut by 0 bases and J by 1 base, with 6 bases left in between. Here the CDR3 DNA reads TGTGCCAGCAGTTACTCTGGGCCCCAAGAGACCCAGTACTTC. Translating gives CASSYSGPQETQYF.

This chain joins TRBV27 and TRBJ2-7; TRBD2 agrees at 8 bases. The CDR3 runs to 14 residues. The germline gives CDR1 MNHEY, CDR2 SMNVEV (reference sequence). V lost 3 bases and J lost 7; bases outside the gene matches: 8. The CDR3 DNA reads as TGTGCCAGCAGTTTCCGGGAGGGCCGCTGGGAGCAGTACTTC. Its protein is CASSFREGRWEQYF.

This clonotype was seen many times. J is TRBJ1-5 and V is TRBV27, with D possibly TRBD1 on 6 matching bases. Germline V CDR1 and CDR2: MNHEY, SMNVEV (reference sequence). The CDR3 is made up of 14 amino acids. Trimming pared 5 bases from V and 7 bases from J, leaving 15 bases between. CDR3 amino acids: CASSIQGGRQPQHF. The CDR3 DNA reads TGTGCCAGCAGTATACAGGGTGGACGGCAGCCCCAGCATTTT.

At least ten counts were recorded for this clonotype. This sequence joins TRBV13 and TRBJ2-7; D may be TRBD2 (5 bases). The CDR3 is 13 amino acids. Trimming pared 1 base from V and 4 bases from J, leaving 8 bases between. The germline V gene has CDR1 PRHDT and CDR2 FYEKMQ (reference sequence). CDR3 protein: CASSLAGRYEQYF. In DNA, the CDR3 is TGTGCCAGCAGCTTAGCGGGAAGATACGAGCAGTACTTC.

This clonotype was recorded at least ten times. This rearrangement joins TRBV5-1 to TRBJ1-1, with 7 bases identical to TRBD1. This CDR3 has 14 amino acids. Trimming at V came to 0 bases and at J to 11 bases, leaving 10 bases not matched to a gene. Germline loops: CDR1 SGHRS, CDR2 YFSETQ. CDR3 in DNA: TGCGCCAGCAGCTTGGGTATTACAGGGGCAGGGGCTTTCTTT. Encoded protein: CASSLGITGAGAFF.

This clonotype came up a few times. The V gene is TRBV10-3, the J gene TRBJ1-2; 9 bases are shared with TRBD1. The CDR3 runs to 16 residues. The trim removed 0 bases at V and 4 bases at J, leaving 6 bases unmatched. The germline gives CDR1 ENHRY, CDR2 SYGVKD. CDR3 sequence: CAISESPGQGAYGYTF. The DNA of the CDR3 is TGTGCCATCAGTGAGTCACCGGGACAGGGTGCCTATGGCTACACCTTC.

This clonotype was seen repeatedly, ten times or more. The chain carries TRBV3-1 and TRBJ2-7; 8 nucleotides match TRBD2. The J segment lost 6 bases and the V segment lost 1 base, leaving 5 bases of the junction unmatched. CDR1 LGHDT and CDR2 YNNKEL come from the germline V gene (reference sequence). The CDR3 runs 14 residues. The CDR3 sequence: CASSQGLAGSEQYF. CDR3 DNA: TGTGCCAGCAGCCAAGGTCTAGCGGGCAGCGAGCAGTACTTC.